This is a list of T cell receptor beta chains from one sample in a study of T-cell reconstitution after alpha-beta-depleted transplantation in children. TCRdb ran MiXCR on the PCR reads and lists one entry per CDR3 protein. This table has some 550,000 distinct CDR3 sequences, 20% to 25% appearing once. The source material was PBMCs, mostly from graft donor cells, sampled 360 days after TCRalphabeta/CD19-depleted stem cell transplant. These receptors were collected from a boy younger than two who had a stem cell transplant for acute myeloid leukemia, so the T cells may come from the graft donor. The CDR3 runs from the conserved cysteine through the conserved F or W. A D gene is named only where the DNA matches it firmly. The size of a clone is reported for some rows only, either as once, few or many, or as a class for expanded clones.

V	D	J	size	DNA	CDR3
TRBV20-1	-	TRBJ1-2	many	TGCAGTGCTCCGCACCCGACAGGCTATGGCTACACCTTC	CSAPHPTGYGYTF
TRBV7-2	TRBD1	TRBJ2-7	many	TGTGCCAGCAGCTCCAGACAGGGAACCTACGAGCAGTACTTC	CASSSRQGTYEQYF
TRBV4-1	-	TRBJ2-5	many	TGCGCCAGCAGCCCCAGCTGGGGGGAAGAGACCCAGTACTTC	CASSPSWGEETQYF
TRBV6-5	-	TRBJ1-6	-	TGTGCCAGCAGTTACAACACGGCTAATTCACCCCTCCACTTT	CASSYNTANSPLHF
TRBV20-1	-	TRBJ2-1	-	TGCAGTGCTAGAGATCGGCGGACTTCCTTTGGTGAGCAGTTCTTC	CSARDRRTSFGEQFF
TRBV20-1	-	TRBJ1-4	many	TGCAGTGCTAGAGACAGGTTTGAAAAACTGTTTTTT	CSARDRFEKLFF
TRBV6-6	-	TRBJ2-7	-	TGTGCCAGCAGTCGTGGACAGACCTACGAGCAGTACTTC	CASSRGQTYEQYF
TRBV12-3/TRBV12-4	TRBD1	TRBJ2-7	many	TGTGCCAGCAGTTCAAGACAGGGCTTGGATGAGCAGTACTTC	CASSSRQGLDEQYF
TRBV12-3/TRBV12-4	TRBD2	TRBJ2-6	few	TGTGCCACCAAAGCGGGAGGGGGCCCCACCGCTGGGGCCAACGTCCTGACTTTC	CATKAGGGPTAGANVLTF
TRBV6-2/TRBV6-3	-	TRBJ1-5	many	TGTGCCAGCAGTTACAGCGGTGGGGGGATCTATAGCAATCAGCCCCAGCATTTT	CASSYSGGGIYSNQPQHF